The 14 T cell receptor beta chains in this list originate from one sample, sequenced in a study of CD8 T cells in Susac syndrome. Reverse transcription of about 0.5 to 1 ug RNA used random hexamers. TCRdb re-called the immunoSEQ multiplex PCR reads through MiXCR, storing one row per CDR3 protein. The sample holds a few hundred thousand distinct CDR3 sequences; 95% are singletons and the top ten take less than 0.095%. The sample consisted of CD4+ T cells from PBMCs. These receptors all come from a human donor with multiple sclerosis.

As DNA, the CDR3 is TGTGCTAGTGGTTTGGTACCGGGTGAGCAGTTCTTC. It specifies CASGLVPGEQFF. The chain couples TRBV12-5 to TRBJ2-1; no firm D call. Looked up from germline, CDR1 is LGHNT and CDR2 is FRNRAP. Trimming took 0 bases from V and 9 from J, leaving 6 bases between them. The CDR3 runs 12 residues.

The chain combines TRBV20-1 with TRBJ2-1; D unclear. CDR3 length: 11 residues. The V gene's germline CDR1 is DFQATT and CDR2 SNEGSKA (reference sequence). Trimming removed 6 bases at V and 5 bases at J, with 8 bases between. The CDR3 sequence: CSALRNNEQFF. Here the CDR3 DNA reads TGCAGTGCCTTAAGAAACAATGAGCAGTTCTTC.

The chain combines TRBV11-2 with TRBJ2-1, with 10 bases that match TRBD2. The V segment lost 2 bases and the J segment 4 bases; nucleotides outside the gene matches: 2. Germline V gene data show CDR1 as SGHAT and CDR2 as FQNNGV. The CDR3 spans 15 residues. The CDR3 region is CASSLTSGTYNEQFF. The CDR3 coding sequence is TGTGCCAGCAGCTTAACTAGCGGGACATACAATGAGCAGTTCTTC.

The chain has TRBV29-1 and TRBJ1-1, with TRBD1 as a possible D gene (5 bases). Per germline, CDR1 SQVTM and CDR2 ANQGSEA. The CDR3 length is 13 residues. Trimming stripped 4 bases from V and 5 bases from J, with 14 bases between. DNA for the CDR3: TGCAGCGTTGTGGGGGGTTGGAGGACTGAAGCTTTCTTT. It translates to CSVVGGWRTEAFF.

This clonotype was seen a single time. The chain recombines TRBV20-1 with TRBJ1-2; 8 bases fit TRBD1. CDR3 size: 13 residues. The V and J ends lost 7 bases and 6 bases, in that order; junction bases with no gene match: 10. Germline CDR1 is DFQATT and CDR2 is SNEGSKA (reference sequence). The CDR3 here is CSVMAGQGNGYTF. For the CDR3, the DNA is TGCAGTGTTATGGCCGGACAGGGTAATGGCTACACCTTC.

V gene TRBV6-6 combines with J gene TRBJ1-2; perhaps TRBD1 as D (5 bases). V was pared by 2 bases and J by 6 bases, with 13 bases between. CDR1 and CDR2 from the germline V gene are MNHNY and SVGAGI (reference sequence). The CDR3 is made up of 14 amino acids. The CDR3 is CASSYIAGPHGYTF. The CDR3 nucleotides read TGTGCCAGCAGTTACATCGCAGGGCCTCATGGCTACACCTTC.

The CDR3 sequence is CASSQFLDTEAFF. The CDR3 nucleotides are TGTGCCAGCAGCCAATTTCTTGACACTGAAGCTTTCTTT. The chain has TRBV14 and TRBJ1-1; D not certain. The length of the CDR3 is 13 residues. The ends were cut back, 2 bases at V and 3 bases at J, with 7 bases in the middle. Germline V gives CDR1 SGHDN, CDR2 FVKESK.

This clonotype was detected only a few times. The V and J genes are TRBV28 and TRBJ1-1; D possibly corresponds to TRBD1 (5 bases). This CDR3 comprises 13 residues. Trimming left V 6 bases short and J 4 bases short, with 12 bases between. Germline V CDR1 and CDR2: MDHEN, SYDVKM. The CDR3 sequence: CASRTGGGTEAFF. CDR3 nucleotides: TGTGCCAGCAGAACTGGGGGAGGCACTGAAGCTTTCTTT.

The rearrangement joins TRBV29-1 to TRBJ1-2, with D perhaps TRBD1 (5 bases). Germline V gene data show CDR1 as SQVTM and CDR2 as ANQGSEA. This CDR3 comprises 14 residues. The ends were cut back, 0 bases at V and 5 bases at J, with 13 bases in the middle. The CDR3 region has the DNA TGCAGCGTTGAAGAGCCCCCACGGGGGTATGGCTACACCTTC. Translating it yields CSVEEPPRGYGYTF.

The chain recombines TRBV30 with TRBJ1-1, with no clear D. V was trimmed by 3 bases and J by 1 base, leaving 6 bases between them. CDR1 and CDR2 (germline): GTSNPN, SVGIG (reference sequence). The CDR3 consists of 12 residues. As DNA, the CDR3 is TGTGCCTGGAGACAGAAGAACACTGAAGCTTTCTTT. Translation gives CAWRQKNTEAFF.

The rearrangement links TRBV29-1 to TRBJ1-2, with D hard to call. In germline, CDR1 is SQVTM, CDR2 ANQGSEA. V was shortened by 5 bases and J by 4 bases, with 17 bases between the two germline ends. This CDR3 has 14 residues. This CDR3 reads CSVTGTDNSYGYTF. DNA of the CDR3: TGCAGCGTTACGGGAACGGATAATAGCTATGGCTACACCTTC.

The chain is built from TRBV28 and TRBJ2-5; a weak D match, TRBD2 (6 bases). The length of the CDR3 is 13 residues. CDR1 is MDHEN, CDR2 SYDVKM, per germline. V gave up 1 base and J gave up 4 bases, with 7 bases separating them. The CDR3, as DNA: TGTGCCAGCAGTTTATCAGCGGGAGAGACCCAGTACTTC. Residues: CASSLSAGETQYF.

The genes are TRBV7-9 and TRBJ2-1, with D possibly matching TRBD1 (5 bases). Germline V gene lookup returns CDR1 SEHNR and CDR2 FQNEAQ (reference sequence). This CDR3 contains 13 residues. Trimming removed 3 bases at V and 6 bases at J, with 9 bases between. The CDR3 here is CASSFSGFNEQFF. The CDR3 DNA is TGTGCCAGCAGCTTTTCAGGGTTCAATGAGCAGTTCTTC.

This chain connects TRBV3-1 to TRBJ2-7; D might be TRBD2 (6 bases). Germline V gene sequence: CDR1 LGHDT, CDR2 YNNKEL (reference sequence). This CDR3 is built from 15 residues. Deletions cut 4 bases from V and 1 base from J, with 14 bases between. DNA for the CDR3: TGTGCCAGCAGCCCGACGACTAGTAGTTCCTACGAGCAGTACTTC. Translating gives CASSPTTSSSYEQYF.